The 9 T cell receptor beta chains below come from one sample, sequenced in a study of blood T cell repertoires in COVID-19. Here immunoSEQ multiplex PCR was the method, and the copy in TCRdb shows in-frame clones only, minus some. Among 100,000 or so clones listed, more than 80% were seen once. The sample consisted of peripheral blood. The receptors were sampled from a human donor in a cohort sampled during active COVID-19.

The chain joins TRBV5-6 to TRBJ1-2; 11 nucleotides line up with TRBD1. The germline gives CDR1 SGHDT, CDR2 YYEEEE. The CDR3 totals 16 residues. With V trimmed by 4 bases and J by 2 bases, 7 bases remained unmatched. The CDR3 loop is CASSPPGQGANYGYTF. In DNA form, the CDR3 reads TGTGCCAGCAGCCCCCCCGGACAGGGGGCAAACTATGGCTACACCTTC.

This chain connects TRBV2 to TRBJ1-5, with D possibly TRBD1 on 6 matching bases. The CDR3 consists of 15 residues. The V gene lost 5 bases and the J gene lost 7 bases, with 18 bases spanning the gap. The germline V gene encodes CDR1 SNHLY and CDR2 FYNNEI. The CDR3 coding sequence is TGTGCCAGCAGTCGAACGTGGGGGGGCGGGCAGCCCCAGCATTTT. Translating gives CASSRTWGGGQPQHF.

The chain carries TRBV7-3 and TRBJ1-1, with 7 bases lining up with TRBD1. The CDR3 sequence is 15 residues long. After removal of 5 bases from V and 1 base from J, the junction contained 7 bases not matched to a gene. Germline V gene lookup returns CDR1 SGHTA and CDR2 FQGTGA. The CDR3, as DNA: TGTGCCAGCAGCCGAACAGGGGCGCAGAACACTGAAGCTTTCTTT. Its translation is CASSRTGAQNTEAFF.

The chain is built from TRBV2 and TRBJ2-3, with a tentative D call TRBD1 (6 bases). Germline assignment: CDR1 SNHLY and CDR2 FYNNEI. The length of the CDR3 is 14 residues. Trimming removed 6 bases at V and 2 bases at J, with 12 bases between. The CDR3 spells CASSAQGITDTQYF. Written as DNA, the CDR3 is TGTGCCAGCAGCGCACAGGGAATCACAGATACGCAGTATTTT.

The chain uses TRBV19 and TRBJ2-3, with 16 bases matching TRBD2. J was trimmed by 3 bases and V by 9 bases; bases with no gene match: 15. Germline lookup yields CDR1 LNHDA and CDR2 SQIVND (reference sequence). This CDR3 spans 19 amino acids. The CDR3 bases are TGTGCCAGCGCGCGCCACCACGGGACTAGCGGGGGGGCAACAGATACGCAGTATTTT. As protein: CASARHHGTSGGATDTQYF.

This chain uses TRBV30 with TRBJ2-1, with 8 bases that match TRBD2. Per the germline V gene, CDR1 is GTSNPN and CDR2 is SVGIG (reference sequence). The trim removed 0 bases at V and 9 bases at J, leaving 7 bases unmatched. The CDR3 extends over 14 amino acids. DNA of the CDR3: TGTGCCTGGAGTGTAACGGGGGGGCCTAGTGAGCAGTTCTTC. Amino acid sequence: CAWSVTGGPSEQFF.

The rearrangement links TRBV7-6 to TRBJ2-3; 7 nucleotides align to TRBD2. Germline V gene data show CDR1 as SGHVS and CDR2 as FNYEAQ. J was trimmed by 2 bases and V by 6 bases; bases with no gene match: 11. There are 16 residues in the CDR3. The CDR3 region is CASSKGLGGTTDTQYF. In DNA, the CDR3 is TGTGCCAGCAGTAAAGGACTGGGGGGGACCACAGATACGCAGTATTTT.

This chain links TRBV24-1 with TRBJ2-1; D may be TRBD2 (5 bases). The V gene lost 2 bases and the J gene lost 1 base, with 11 bases spanning the gap. Germline V gives CDR1 KGHDR, CDR2 SFDVKD. This CDR3 has 16 residues. CDR3 region: CATSDSRARSYNEQFF. The CDR3 nucleotides read TGTGCCACCAGTGATTCGAGGGCCCGGTCCTACAATGAGCAGTTCTTC.

V usage is TRBV19 and J usage is TRBJ1-2; D is ambiguous. Germline V lookup: CDR1 LNHDA, CDR2 SQIVND (reference sequence). V shed 3 bases and J shed 6 bases, with 8 bases lying between them. The CDR3 runs to 12 residues. CDR3 DNA sequence: TGTGCCAGTAGTATTTACAGAGATGGCTACACCTTC. It yields the protein CASSIYRDGYTF.